This T cell receptor beta chain was sequenced for a study of T-cell memory formation after mild COVID-19. Many counts were recorded for this clonotype. TCRdb used MiXCR to reprocess the 5' RACE reads, holding one entry per CDR3 protein. Of fewer than 40,000 distinct CDR3 sequences in the sample, about an eighth are singletons; the top ten hold 29%. V lost 4 bases, J lost 5 bases, and 14 bases lay in between. Germline CDR1 is MGHDK and CDR2 is SYGVNS. This CDR3 has 14 residues. Sequencing was performed on PBMCs or a T cell subset sorted from them (not recorded which). This TCR was sampled from a man aged 18 to 30 who had mild COVID-19 (a few samples of this study predate the infection). Cell type and time point are not known. The chain couples TRBV25-1 to TRBJ2-5; D remains unclear. The CDR3, as DNA: TGTGCCAGCAGTGCACCCCGGATGCTGGAGACCCAGTACTTC. It yields the protein CASSAPRMLETQYF.